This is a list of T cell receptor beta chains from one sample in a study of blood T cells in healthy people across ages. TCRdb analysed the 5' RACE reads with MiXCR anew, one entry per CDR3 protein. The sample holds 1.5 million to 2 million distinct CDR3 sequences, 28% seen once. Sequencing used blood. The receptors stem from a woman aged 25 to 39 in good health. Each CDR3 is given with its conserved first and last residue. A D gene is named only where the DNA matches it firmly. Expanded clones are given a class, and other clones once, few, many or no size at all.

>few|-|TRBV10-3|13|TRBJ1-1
CAISESEGTEAFF
TGTGCCATCAGTGAGTCTGAGGGGACTGAAGCTTTCTTT
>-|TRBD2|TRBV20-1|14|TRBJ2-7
CSGLAGGVTYEQYF
TGCAGCGGATTAGCGGGAGGGGTAACCTACGAGCAGTACTTC
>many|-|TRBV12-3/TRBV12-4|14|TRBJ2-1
CASLGVQVGNEQFF
TGTGCCAGCCTTGGAGTTCAGGTTGGCAATGAGCAGTTCTTC
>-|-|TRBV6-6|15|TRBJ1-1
CASSYWGEMNTEAFF
TGTGCCAGCAGTTACTGGGGAGAGATGAACACTGAAGCTTTCTTT
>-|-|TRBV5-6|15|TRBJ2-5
CASSLGLHWKETQYF
TGTGCCAGCAGCTTGGGGTTACATTGGAAAGAGACCCAGTACTTC
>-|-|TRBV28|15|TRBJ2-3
CASTRRGRATDTQYF
TGTGCCAGCACCCGACGGGGCAGGGCCACAGATACGCAGTATTTT
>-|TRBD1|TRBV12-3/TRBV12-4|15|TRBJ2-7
CARSVDRGKVYEQYF
TGTGCCCGCAGTGTCGACAGGGGCAAAGTCTACGAGCAGTACTTC
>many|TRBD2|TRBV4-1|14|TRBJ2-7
CASSQPGLNYEQYF
TGTGCCAGCAGTCAACCGGGACTAAACTACGAGCAGTACTTC
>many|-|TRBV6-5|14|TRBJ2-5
CASSYYPGAETQYF
TGTGCCAGCAGTTACTATCCGGGAGCGGAGACCCAGTACTTC
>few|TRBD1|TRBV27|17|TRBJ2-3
CATSSSKQGARADTQYF
TGTGCCACCAGCAGCTCCAAACAGGGGGCGCGGGCAGATACGCAGTATTTT
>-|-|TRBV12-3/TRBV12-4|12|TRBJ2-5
CARTTQDNEQYF
TGTGCCAGGACAACGCAAGACAATGAGCAGTACTTC
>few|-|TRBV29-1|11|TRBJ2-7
CSVGTSGEQYF
TGCAGCGTTGGGACGTCTGGGGAGCAGTACTTC
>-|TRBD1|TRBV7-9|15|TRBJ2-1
CASSLTGQVHNEQFF
TGTGCCAGCAGTTTAACGGGACAGGTGCACAATGAGCAGTTCTTC
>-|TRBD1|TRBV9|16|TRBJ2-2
CASSAAGTGNTGELFF
TGTGCCAGCAGCGCCGCCGGGACAGGGAACACCGGGGAGCTGTTTTTT
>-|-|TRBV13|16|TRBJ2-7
CASSRGGLGLDHEQYF
TGTGCCAGCAGCCGTGGGGGTCTAGGCCTCGACCACGAGCAGTACTTC
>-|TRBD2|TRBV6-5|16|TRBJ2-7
CASSYSGAGGPYEQYF
TGTGCCAGCAGTTACTCTGGGGCGGGGGGGCCCTACGAGCAGTACTTC
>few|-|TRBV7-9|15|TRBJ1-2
CASTRQAGKGYGYTF
TGTGCCAGCACCCGACAGGCGGGAAAGGGCTATGGCTACACCTTC
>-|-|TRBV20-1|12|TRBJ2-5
CRVNRLRETQYF
TGCAGAGTTAACCGCCTCCGGGAGACCCAGTACTTC
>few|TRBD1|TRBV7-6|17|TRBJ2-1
CASHGGLGGVGFNEQFF
TGTGCCAGCCATGGGGGATTAGGGGGCGTAGGTTTCAATGAGCAGTTCTTC
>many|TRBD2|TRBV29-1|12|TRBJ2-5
CSVAGGGETQYF
TGCAGCGTTGCGGGGGGGGGAGAGACCCAGTACTTC
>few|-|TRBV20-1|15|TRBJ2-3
CSADGLLPSTDTQYF
TGCAGTGCCGACGGACTGCTACCTAGCACAGATACGCAGTATTTT
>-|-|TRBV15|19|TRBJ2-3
CATSREPLTSPVYTDTQYF
TGTGCCACCAGCAGAGAGCCTTTAACTAGCCCGGTCTACACAGATACGCAGTATTTT
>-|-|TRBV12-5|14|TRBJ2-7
CASGLSRNSYEQYF
TGTGCTAGTGGTTTGTCCAGGAACTCCTACGAGCAGTACTTC
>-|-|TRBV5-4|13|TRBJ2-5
CASSLDAAETQYF
TGTGCCAGCAGCTTGGACGCAGCAGAGACCCAGTACTTC
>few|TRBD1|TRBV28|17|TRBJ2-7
CASSSPSGQGISYEQYF
TGTGCCAGCAGTTCCCCCTCTGGACAGGGGATCTCCTACGAGCAGTACTTC
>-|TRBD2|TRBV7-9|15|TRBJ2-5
CASSRAGVGQETQYF
TGTGCCAGCAGCCGGGCGGGGGTAGGTCAAGAGACCCAGTACTTC
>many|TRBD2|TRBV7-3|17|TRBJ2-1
CASSLSSLAGGLGEQFF
TGTGCCAGCAGCTTATCCTCACTAGCGGGGGGGCTAGGTGAGCAGTTCTTC
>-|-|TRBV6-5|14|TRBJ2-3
CASNPQGYTDTQYF
TGTGCCAGCAACCCACAGGGATACACAGATACGCAGTATTTT
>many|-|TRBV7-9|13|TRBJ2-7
CASSLLQGYEQYF
TGTGCCAGCAGCTTATTACAGGGCTACGAGCAGTACTTC
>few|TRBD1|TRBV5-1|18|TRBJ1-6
CASSLLGQGASYNSPLHF
TGCGCCAGCAGCCTCCTGGGACAGGGGGCCTCCTATAATTCACCCCTCCACTTT
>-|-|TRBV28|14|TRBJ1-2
CASRKRQSRDGYTF
TGTGCCAGCAGGAAGAGACAGTCGAGGGATGGCTACACCTTC
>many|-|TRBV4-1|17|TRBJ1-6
CASSRINGPRIVSPLHF
TGCGCCAGCAGCCGAATCAACGGGCCTCGAATTGTTTCACCCCTCCACTTT
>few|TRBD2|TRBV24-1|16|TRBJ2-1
CATSDLQRGGRNEQFF
TGTGCCACCAGTGATTTGCAGCGGGGGGGCCGGAATGAGCAGTTCTTC
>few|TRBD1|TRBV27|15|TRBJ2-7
CASSFRQGEPYEQYF
TGTGCCAGCAGTTTCCGGCAGGGGGAACCCTACGAGCAGTACTTC
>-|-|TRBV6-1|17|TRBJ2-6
CASSGTAGSSGANVLTF
TGTGCCAGCAGTGGGACAGCGGGCAGCTCTGGGGCCAACGTCCTGACTTTC
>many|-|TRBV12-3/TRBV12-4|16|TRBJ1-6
CASSLALGVPQSPLHF
TGTGCCAGCAGTTTAGCTTTAGGAGTCCCTCAATCACCCCTCCACTTT
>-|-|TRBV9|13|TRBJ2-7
CASSVEDAYEQYF
TGTGCCAGCAGCGTAGAAGACGCGTACGAGCAGTACTTC
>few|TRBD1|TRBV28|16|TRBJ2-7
CASSPRDGQGYYEQYF
TGTGCCAGCAGCCCCCGGGACGGACAGGGCTACTACGAGCAGTACTTC
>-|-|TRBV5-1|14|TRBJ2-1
CASSLGDLYNEQFF
TGCGCCAGCAGCTTAGGGGACCTTTACAATGAGCAGTTCTTC
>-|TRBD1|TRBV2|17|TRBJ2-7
CASSSLSGTGGSYEQYF
TGTGCCAGCAGTTCCCTTTCCGGGACAGGGGGCTCCTACGAGCAGTACTTC
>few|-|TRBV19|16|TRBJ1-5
CASDTQKQGGGQPQHF
TGTGCCAGTGACACACAAAAACAGGGAGGTGGGCAGCCCCAGCATTTT
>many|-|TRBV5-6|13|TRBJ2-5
CASSWLGEETQYF
TGTGCCAGCAGCTGGCTGGGGGAAGAGACCCAGTACTTC
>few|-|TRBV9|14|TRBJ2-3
CASSVVDRTDTQYF
TGTGCCAGCAGCGTAGTGGACCGCACAGATACGCAGTATTTT
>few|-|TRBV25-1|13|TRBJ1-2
CASSDLTDGGYTF
TGTGCCAGCAGTGATCTCACAGATGGTGGCTACACCTTC
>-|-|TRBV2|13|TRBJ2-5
CACGRSNQETQYF
TGTGCCTGCGGCAGGTCTAACCAAGAGACCCAGTACTTC
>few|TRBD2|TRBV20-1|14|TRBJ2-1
CSAPRTSGSNEQFF
TGCAGTGCTCCGAGGACTAGCGGGAGCAATGAGCAGTTCTTC
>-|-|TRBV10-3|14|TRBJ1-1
CAIRQGDSNTEAFF
TGTGCCATCAGACAAGGTGATTCGAACACTGAAGCTTTCTTT
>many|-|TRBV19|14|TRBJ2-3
CASSVDSRPDTQYF
TGTGCCAGTAGTGTGGACTCCCGACCAGATACGCAGTATTTT
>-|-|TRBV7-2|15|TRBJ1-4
CASSPHTSTNEKLFF
TGTGCCAGCAGTCCACATACTTCAACTAATGAAAAACTGTTTTTT
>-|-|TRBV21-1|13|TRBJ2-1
CASGNSGVDEQFF
TGTGCCAGCGGGAATAGTGGGGTTGATGAGCAGTTCTTC
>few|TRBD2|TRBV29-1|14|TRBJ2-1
CSVVTSGGPDEQFF
TGCAGCGTTGTGACTAGCGGGGGACCAGATGAGCAGTTCTTC
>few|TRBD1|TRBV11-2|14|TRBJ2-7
CASSLTRTGGEQYF
TGTGCCAGCAGCTTAACCCGGACAGGGGGGGAGCAGTACTTC
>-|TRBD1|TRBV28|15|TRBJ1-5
CASSSYTGGYQPQHF
TGTGCCAGCAGTTCGTACACAGGGGGCTATCAGCCCCAGCATTTT
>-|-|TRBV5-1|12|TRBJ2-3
CASSLGADNVYF
TGCGCCAGCAGCTTGGGGGCGGACAACGTGTATTTT
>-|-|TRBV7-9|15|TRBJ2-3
CASSGRQLGTDTQYF
TGTGCCAGCAGCGGCAGACAGTTAGGAACAGATACGCAGTATTTT
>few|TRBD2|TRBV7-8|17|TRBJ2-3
CASSLAPSGRGTDTQYF
TGTGCCAGCAGCTTAGCGCCAAGCGGGAGGGGCACAGATACGCAGTATTTT
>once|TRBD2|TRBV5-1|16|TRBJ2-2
CASSWTSGGHAGELFF
TGCGCCAGCAGCTGGACTAGCGGGGGCCACGCCGGGGAGCTGTTTTTT
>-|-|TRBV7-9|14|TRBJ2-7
CASSLDMGGNEQYF
TGTGCCAGCAGCTTAGATATGGGAGGTAATGAGCAGTACTTC
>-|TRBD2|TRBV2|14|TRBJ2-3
CASSGGLAEDTQYF
TGTGCCAGCAGTGGGGGACTAGCGGAGGATACGCAGTATTTT
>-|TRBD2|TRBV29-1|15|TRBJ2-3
CSVTGGAKGTDTQYF
TGCAGCGTGACGGGGGGGGCGAAAGGCACAGATACGCAGTATTTT